These 10 T cell receptor beta chains were all obtained from the same sample, sequenced in a study of blood T cell repertoires in COVID-19. Generated by immunoSEQ multiplex PCR, the TCRdb table keeps only in-frame clones and is missing some. Of about 210,000 clones in the sample, around nine tenths were seen once. The sequencing sample was made of peripheral blood. The receptors here all came from a man in his late teens or twenties with active or convalescent COVID-19.

The genes are TRBV10-3 and TRBJ1-1, with 11 bases lining up with TRBD1. CDR3 length: 17 amino acids. In germline, CDR1 is ENHRY, CDR2 SYGVKD. The V and J ends lost 0 bases and 2 bases, in that order; junction bases with no gene match: 5. CDR3: CAISESRTGGINTEAFF. The CDR3 nucleotides read TGTGCCATCAGTGAGTCGAGGACAGGGGGCATCAACACTGAAGCTTTCTTT.

The V and J genes are TRBV5-4 and TRBJ2-2; 10 positions match TRBD2. This CDR3 spans 16 amino acids. Germline V gene lookup returns CDR1 SGHNT and CDR2 YYREEE (reference sequence). V shed 4 bases and J 3 bases; nucleotides not matched to a gene: 6. Here the CDR3 DNA reads TGTGCCAGCAGCCTGCGGACTAGCGGTCACACCGGGGAGCTGTTTTTT. Its protein is CASSLRTSGHTGELFF. Based on the CDR3 plus reference TRBV5-4 and TRBJ2-2, the full variable domain is ETGVTQSPTHLIKTRGQQVTLRCSSQSGHNTVSWYQQALGQGPQFIFQYYREEENGRGNFPPRFSGLQFPNYSSELNVNALELDDSALYLCASSLRTSGHTGELFFGEGSRLTVL.

The chain couples TRBV6-2 or TRBV6-3 to TRBJ1-2; 7 positions match TRBD1. Germline CDR1 and CDR2: MNHEY and SVGEGT. CDR3 size: 16 residues. The J segment lost 3 bases and the V segment lost 0 bases, leaving 7 bases of the junction unmatched. The CDR3: CASSYSYQGDDYGYTF. In DNA form, the CDR3 reads TGTGCCAGCAGTTACTCGTATCAGGGGGACGACTATGGCTACACCTTC.

J is TRBJ2-1 and V is TRBV30; maybe TRBD2 (5 bases). The CDR3 has 14 amino acids. The V end was cut by 3 bases, the J end by 0 bases, with 9 bases between. CDR1 GTSNPN and CDR2 SVGIG come from the germline V gene (reference sequence). The CDR3 DNA follows: TGTGCCTGGAGGCCTGGGAGCTCCTACAATGAGCAGTTCTTC. As protein: CAWRPGSSYNEQFF.

The CDR3 DNA reads TGTGCCAGCTCACGGGACTCTATGGAGACCCAGTACTTC. Protein: CASSRDSMETQYF. The chain has TRBV18 and TRBJ2-5, with D possibly TRBD2 on 6 matching bases. The CDR3 is made up of 13 amino acids. Trimming cost V 4 bases and J 5 bases, with 11 bases left between them. In germline, CDR1 is KGHSH, CDR2 LQKENI.

The chain is built from TRBV5-1 and TRBJ2-7; TRBD1 is a possible D gene (6 bases). Germline lookup yields CDR1 SGHRS and CDR2 YFSETQ. V was trimmed by 0 bases and J by 4 bases, leaving 17 bases between them. The CDR3 is made up of 16 amino acids. For the CDR3, the DNA is TGCGCCAGCAGCTTGGGCTCACCGGGACATCTGTACGAGCAGTACTTC. Translation: CASSLGSPGHLYEQYF. The whole variable domain, filled in from reference TRBV5-1 and TRBJ2-7, reads KAGVTQTPRYLIKTRGQQVTLSCSPISGHRSVSWYQQTPGQGLQFLFEYFSETQRNKGNFPGRFSGRQFSNSRSEMNVSTLELGDSALYLCASSLGSPGHLYEQYFGPGTRLTVT.

The chain links TRBV6-5 to TRBJ1-2, with 9 nucleotides matching TRBD1. Germline V gives CDR1 MNHEY, CDR2 SVGAGI. The trim removed 11 bases at V and 4 bases at J, leaving 8 bases unmatched. CDR3 size: 13 residues. The CDR3 DNA follows: TGTGCCGGCACAACAGGGGGCGTCTATGGCTACACCTTC. The encoded protein is CAGTTGGVYGYTF.

The sample holds one count of this clone. The CDR3 coding sequence is TGTGCCAGCAGGCTGCCGGGACACGGCCCTTATAATGAGCCACCCCTCCACTTT. As protein: CASRLPGHGPYNEPPLHF. This chain uses TRBV28 with TRBJ1-6; a weak D match, TRBD1 (6 bases). V was pared by 6 bases and J by 11 bases, with 29 bases between. Germline V gene data show CDR1 as MDHEN and CDR2 as SYDVKM. The CDR3 runs to 18 residues.

The chain has TRBV11-2 and TRBJ1-1, with D perhaps matching TRBD1 (5 bases). Trimming pared 1 base from V and 4 bases from J, leaving 10 bases between. The CDR3 has 14 residues. The germline V gene encodes CDR1 SGHAT and CDR2 FQNNGV. In DNA form, the CDR3 reads TGTGCCAGCAGCTTAGGGGGCATAGGCACTGAAGCTTTCTTT. It yields the protein CASSLGGIGTEAFF.

Worth noting for this clone: The sample contains more than one DNA sequence encoding this CDR3. CDR3 amino acids: CASSLSGYEQYF. The CDR3 nucleotides are TGTGCCAGCAGTTTATCCGGCTACGAGCAGTACTTC. This chain uses TRBV27 with TRBJ2-7; D is undetermined. The V gene's germline CDR1 is MNHEY and CDR2 SMNVEV (reference sequence). CDR3 size: 12 residues. The V end lost 0 bases, the J end lost 3 bases, and 3 bases lay between the germline ends.